The 25 T cell receptor beta chains presented below share a single source sample, sequenced in a study of cytomegalovirus exposure and HLA in healthy donors. The PCR used 60 Vbeta and 13 Jbeta primers. The assay was immunoSEQ multiplex PCR, and TCRdb's table has in-frame clones only and misses some. Of 85,000 to 120,000 clones listed, more than 65% are singletons. Sequencing used PBMCs. These TCRs come from a woman in her forties or fifties in good health and CMV-seropositive.

The rearrangement uses TRBV9 and TRBJ2-3; TRBD2 agrees at 8 bases. The CDR3 consists of 16 residues. Germline CDR1 and CDR2: SGDLS and YYNGEE. V gave up 0 bases and J gave up 1 base; unmatched junction bases: 4. The CDR3 spells CASSVGTGGGTDTQYF. The CDR3 coding sequence is TGTGCCAGCAGCGTAGGTACCGGGGGGGGCACAGATACGCAGTATTTT.

This clone showed up just a few times. This rearrangement joins TRBV6-6 to TRBJ1-6, with 7 bases that match TRBD1. CDR3 size: 15 residues. V lost 7 bases to trimming and J lost 14 bases; unmatched junction nucleotides: 17. The germline gives CDR1 MNHNY, CDR2 SVGAGI (reference sequence). As DNA, the CDR3 is TGTGCCAGCACCCAGAGGGGGCAGAGGGACGCGACCCTCCACTTT. Translating it yields CASTQRGQRDATLHF.

J is TRBJ2-1 and V is TRBV27, with 13 nucleotides matching TRBD2. The germline V gene encodes CDR1 MNHEY and CDR2 SMNVEV (reference sequence). The CDR3 loop spans 16 amino acids. V was clipped by 5 bases and J by 8 bases; unmatched bases: 9. The DNA for the CDR3 is TGTGCCAGCAGTCCTCTGACTAGCGGGGGGATTCATGAGCAGTTCTTC. Translating gives CASSPLTSGGIHEQFF.

The V and J genes are TRBV29-1 and TRBJ2-1; 10 nucleotides match TRBD2. V was clipped by 7 bases and J by 5 bases; unmatched bases: 8. The CDR3 runs 14 residues. Germline V gene sequence: CDR1 SQVTM, CDR2 ANQGSEA. The CDR3 loop is CSAGGGLADNEQFF. The DNA for the CDR3 is TGCAGCGCTGGGGGCGGACTAGCGGACAATGAGCAGTTCTTC.

This clone has just one count. The V gene is TRBV25-1, the J gene TRBJ1-5, with 10 bases lining up with TRBD1. Germline V lookup: CDR1 MGHDK, CDR2 SYGVNS. The length of the CDR3 is 16 residues. The V gene end was trimmed by 2 bases and the J gene end by 2 bases; junction bases not matched to a gene: 3. The CDR3 is CASSETGTGGNQPQHF. Here the CDR3 DNA reads TGTGCCAGCAGTGAAACCGGGACAGGGGGCAATCAGCCCCAGCATTTT.

This clone was seen a few times. The V and J genes are TRBV28 and TRBJ1-4; TRBD1 matches at 7 bases. The CDR3 totals 14 residues. V shed 6 bases, J shed 5 bases, and the junction held 6 bases outside the gene matches. The germline V gene encodes CDR1 MDHEN and CDR2 SYDVKM. The CDR3 nucleotides are TGTGCCAGCAGGCCGGGACAGAGCAATGAAAAACTGTTTTTT. This gives the protein CASRPGQSNEKLFF.

With respect to this clone: The germline gene is not matched at one end of the junction; a read error may be the cause. The rearrangement joins TRBV18 to TRBJ1-1; 8 nucleotides match TRBD1. The CDR3 has 16 amino acids. The germline gives CDR1 KGHSH, CDR2 LQKENI. For the CDR3, the DNA is TGTGCCAGCTCACCCCAGACAGGGGCGATGAACACTGAAGCTTCCTTT. Translated: CASSPQTGAMNTEASF.

The chain uses TRBV6-5 and TRBJ2-3; possible D gene TRBD1, 6 bases. Germline values: CDR1 MNHEY, CDR2 SVGAGI. Trimming took off 6 bases at V and 3 bases at J, with 10 bases between the two ends. The CDR3 has 13 residues. The DNA of the CDR3 is TGTGCCAGCAGACTTACAGGGACAGATACGCAGTATTTT. It specifies CASRLTGTDTQYF.

This chain joins TRBV2 and TRBJ2-5, with TRBD2 matching 8 bases. The CDR3 spans 13 residues. The germline V gene has CDR1 SNHLY and CDR2 FYNNEI. The trim removed 7 bases at V and 4 bases at J, leaving 5 bases unmatched. The CDR3 loop is CASNRGGPETQYF. The CDR3 DNA sequence: TGTGCCAGCAATCGGGGGGGCCCAGAGACCCAGTACTTC. The variable domain in full, with the rest retrieved from reference TRBV2 and TRBJ2-5, is EPEVTQTPSHQVTQMGQEVILRCVPISNHLYFYWYRQILGQKVEFLVSFYNNEISEKSEIFDDQFSVERPDGSNFTLKIRSTKLEDSAMYFCASNRGGPETQYFGPGTRLLVL.

Of note for this clone: At one boundary the junction diverges from the germline segment, which might be a read error. The chain recombines TRBV6-5 with TRBJ1-6, with no clear D. In germline, CDR1 is MNHEY, CDR2 SVGAGI. The CDR3 is made up of 14 amino acids. The CDR3 DNA reads TGTGCCAACAGTTACTCGAGGTTTGATTCACCCCTCCACTTT. Amino acid sequence: CANSYSRFDSPLHF.

DNA for the CDR3: TGTGCCAGCAGCAAACCGGACAGGGTCGGGGGGGCCAACGTCCTGACTTTC. Residues: CASSKPDRVGGANVLTF. The genes are TRBV5-5 and TRBJ2-6; 8 nucleotides agree with TRBD1. With 4 bases clipped from V and 4 bases from J, the junction kept 10 bases outside the gene matches. Germline values: CDR1 SGHKS, CDR2 YYEKEE (reference sequence). The CDR3 runs to 17 residues.

The chain employs TRBV7-2 and TRBJ1-4; 8 nucleotides align to TRBD1. Per germline, CDR1 SGHTA and CDR2 FQGNSA. The CDR3 is 15 residues long. V lost 6 bases, J lost 4 bases, and 7 bases stayed unmatched. DNA of the CDR3: TGTGCCAGCAGACCAATAGACAGGGGTAATGAAAAACTGTTTTTT. Its protein product is CASRPIDRGNEKLFF.

This rearrangement joins TRBV7-9 to TRBJ1-1; tentatively, D is TRBD1 (5 bases). Germline loops: CDR1 SEHNR, CDR2 FQNEAQ (reference sequence). CDR3 size: 14 residues. The ends were cut back, 3 bases at V and 0 bases at J, with 8 bases in the middle. This CDR3 reads CASSLSGVNTEAFF. DNA for the CDR3: TGTGCCAGCAGCTTGTCGGGGGTGAACACTGAAGCTTTCTTT.

The chain uses TRBV2 and TRBJ2-1; D is ambiguous. V shed 6 bases and J shed 5 bases, with 11 bases lying between them. The germline V gene has CDR1 SNHLY and CDR2 FYNNEI. The CDR3 covers 13 residues. CDR3 amino acids: CASSIYKDNEQFF. CDR3 sequence (DNA): TGTGCCAGCAGCATATACAAAGACAATGAGCAGTTCTTC.

The chain recombines TRBV18 with TRBJ2-7; 8 nucleotides match TRBD1. CDR1 and CDR2 from the germline V gene are KGHSH and LQKENI. The CDR3 contains 16 residues. V lost 4 bases, J lost 1 base, and 9 bases stayed unmatched. Written as DNA, the CDR3 is TGTGCCAGCTCACTAAAAACCGGGACAGGTTCCTACGAGCAGTACTTC. It is translated as CASSLKTGTGSYEQYF.

V gene TRBV5-4 combines with J gene TRBJ1-2; tentatively, D is TRBD1 (6 bases). This CDR3 is built from 15 residues. From germline, CDR1 is SGHNT and CDR2 YYREEE (reference sequence). The V and J ends lost 4 bases and 7 bases respectively, with 20 bases between them. In DNA form, the CDR3 reads TGTGCCAGCAGCCTGCCAGGGACATCAGGTTCTGGCTACACCTTC. Amino acid sequence: CASSLPGTSGSGYTF.

V gene TRBV5-1 combines with J gene TRBJ2-3, with D possibly being TRBD2 (7 bases). The CDR3 has 17 amino acids. CDR1 and CDR2 from the germline V gene are SGHRS and YFSETQ. V was trimmed by 0 bases and J by 2 bases, leaving 16 bases between them. DNA for the CDR3: TGCGCCAGCAGCTTGGTCCCCGGGGGGCGGCACACAGATACGCAGTATTTT. This gives the protein CASSLVPGGRHTDTQYF.

There are a few counts of this clone. CDR3 amino acids: CASSFLLTGGPTGEQYF. The DNA for the CDR3 is TGTGCCAGCAGTTTCCTACTAACAGGGGGTCCAACTGGCGAGCAGTACTTC. The chain couples TRBV27 to TRBJ2-7; 8 positions agree with TRBD1. The CDR3 runs to 17 residues. The V and J ends lost 3 bases and 6 bases, in that order; junction bases with no gene match: 16. From germline, CDR1 is MNHEY and CDR2 SMNVEV (reference sequence).

As to this clone: The junction and the germline gene differ at one end; a read error may be behind it. The chain joins TRBV7-7 to TRBJ2-1; maybe TRBD1 (6 bases). The CDR3 is 14 amino acids. The germline gives CDR1 SSHAT, CDR2 FNYEAQ (reference sequence). CDR3 protein: CASSPRGGTNEQFF. Here the CDR3 DNA reads TGTGCTAGCAGCCCACGTGGGGGCACCAATGAGCAGTTCTTC.

The V and J genes are TRBV7-3 and TRBJ1-6, with 7 nucleotides matching TRBD1. Germline V lookup: CDR1 SGHTA, CDR2 FQGTGA. The CDR3 runs 14 residues. J gave up 7 bases and V 4 bases, and 4 bases lay outside the gene matches. CDR3 region: CASSSGQRNSPLHF. CDR3 DNA: TGTGCCAGCAGCTCGGGACAGCGCAATTCACCCCTCCACTTT.

This sequence joins TRBV27 and TRBJ1-6, with D unresolved. V lost 10 bases, J lost 0 bases, and 16 bases lay in between. The CDR3 has 16 residues. Looked up from germline, CDR1 is MNHEY and CDR2 is SMNVEV (reference sequence). CDR3 loop: CATADRRDSYNSPLHF. As DNA, the CDR3 is TGTGCCACCGCTGATAGGCGGGACTCCTATAATTCACCCCTCCACTTT.

The sample holds a few counts of this clone. The gene calls are TRBV7-9 and TRBJ2-2; D is unresolved. The ends were cut back, 1 base at V and 6 bases at J, with 9 bases in the middle. The germline gives CDR1 SEHNR, CDR2 FQNEAQ (reference sequence). This CDR3 has 14 amino acids. The CDR3 loop is CASSLDFSPGELFF. In DNA form, the CDR3 reads TGTGCCAGCAGCTTAGACTTTTCCCCCGGGGAGCTGTTTTTT. Using reference TRBV7-9 and TRBJ2-2 for the parts outside the CDR3, the full variable domain is DTGVSQNPRHKITKRGQNVTFRCDPISEHNRLYWYRQTLGQGPEFLTYFQNEAQLEKSRLLSDRFSAERPKGSFSTLEIQRTEQGDSAMYLCASSLDFSPGELFFGEGSRLTVL.

The V gene is TRBV19, the J gene TRBJ1-1; TRBD1 matches 7 bases. This CDR3 has 16 residues. J lost 5 bases, V lost 4 bases, and 13 bases had no gene match. Germline V lookup: CDR1 LNHDA, CDR2 SQIVND (reference sequence). CDR3 protein: CASSTRQGAGKTEAFF. The CDR3 DNA reads as TGTGCCAGTAGTACCCGACAGGGCGCAGGAAAGACTGAAGCTTTCTTT.

The V and J genes are TRBV27 and TRBJ1-2; D unclear. The CDR3 contains 14 residues. Between the trimmed V and J ends, which lost 0 bases and 1 base, there was a span of 6 bases. CDR1 and CDR2 from the germline V gene are MNHEY and SMNVEV (reference sequence). This CDR3 reads CASSLSADNYGYTF. The CDR3 region has the DNA TGTGCCAGCAGTTTATCGGCAGATAACTATGGCTACACCTTC.

The CDR3 reads CASSKTRTGSNTGELFF. In DNA form, the CDR3 reads TGTGCCAGCAGCAAAACCCGGACAGGATCGAACACCGGGGAGCTGTTTTTT. The chain uses TRBV21-1 and TRBJ2-2; the listed D gene, TRBD1, was not tested against the DNA. TRBV21-1 is a pseudogene locus. The CDR3 sequence is 17 residues long.